This TCR beta chain was sequenced during a study of T cells in Graves' hyperthyroidism and ophthalmopathy. Study overall: Prior to any treatment, at the point of initial diagnosis, peripheral blood was collected.

This clonotype was recorded many times. Its target is not known. Trimming stripped 6 bases from V and 11 bases from J, with 19 bases between. Germline lookup yields CDR1 SNHLY and CDR2 FYNNEI. The CDR3 is 13 amino acids. Used for diagnoses were clinical symptoms, serum thyroxine and TRAb, thyroid ultrasound and orbital computed tomography. Researchers took RNA transcripts and amplified the TCR beta CDR3 regions from them. Researchers ran a first-round RT-PCR on the TCR CDR3 using the HTBI primer set. One entry per CDR3 protein results from TCRdb running MiXCR on the multiplex PCR reads. The repertoire has a few hundred thousand distinct CDR3 sequences, around an eighth of them found once; the top ten carry roughly 20%. Study-level points and caveats: Classification by a 13 V-J model distinguished ophthalmopathy from stable hyperthyroidism.

This sequence originates from a man aged 25-40 years with Graves' hyperthyroidism that later progressed to Graves' ophthalmopathy. The sequencing input was blood. The chain uses TRBV2 and TRBJ1-1; possible D gene TRBD1, 6 bases. CDR3 DNA: TGTGCCAGCAGCCCAAACGGGGGCGGGAAGGCTTTCTTT. Encoded protein: CASSPNGGGKAFF.